This T cell receptor (beta chain) was retrieved from a study of cytomegalovirus exposure and HLA in healthy donors. This PCR relied on a set of 60 Vbeta primers and 13 Jbeta primers. Assay: immunoSEQ multiplex PCR; the TCRdb copy retains only in-frame clones and omits some. The data contain about 45,000 clones, around 90% of them singletons. The specimen was PBMCs. This sequence originates from a woman aged 40 to 50 in good health and CMV-seropositive.

CDR3 bases: TGCGCCAGCAGCGGTGACGGTAGTGCGGTACAATCCCTCCACTTT. Its protein product is CASSGDGSAVQSLHF. The V and J genes are TRBV5-1 and TRBJ1-6; D not resolved. Germline values: CDR1 SGHRS, CDR2 YFSETQ. V lost 4 bases to trimming and J lost 14 bases, with 22 bases between them. The CDR3 length is 15 residues.